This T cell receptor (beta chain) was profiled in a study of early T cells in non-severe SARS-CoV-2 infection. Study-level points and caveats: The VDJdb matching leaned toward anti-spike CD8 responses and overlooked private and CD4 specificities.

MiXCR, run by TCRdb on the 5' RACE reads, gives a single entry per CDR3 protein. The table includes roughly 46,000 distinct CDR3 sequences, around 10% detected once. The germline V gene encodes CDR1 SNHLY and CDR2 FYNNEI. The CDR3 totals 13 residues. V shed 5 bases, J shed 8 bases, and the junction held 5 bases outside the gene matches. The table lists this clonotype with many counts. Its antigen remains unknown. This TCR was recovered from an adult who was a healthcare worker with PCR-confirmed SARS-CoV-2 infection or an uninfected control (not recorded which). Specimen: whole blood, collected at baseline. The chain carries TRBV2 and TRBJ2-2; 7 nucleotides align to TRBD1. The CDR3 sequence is CASSRQGGGELFF. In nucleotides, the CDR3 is TGTGCCAGCAGTCGACAGGGTGGAGGGGAGCTGTTTTTT.